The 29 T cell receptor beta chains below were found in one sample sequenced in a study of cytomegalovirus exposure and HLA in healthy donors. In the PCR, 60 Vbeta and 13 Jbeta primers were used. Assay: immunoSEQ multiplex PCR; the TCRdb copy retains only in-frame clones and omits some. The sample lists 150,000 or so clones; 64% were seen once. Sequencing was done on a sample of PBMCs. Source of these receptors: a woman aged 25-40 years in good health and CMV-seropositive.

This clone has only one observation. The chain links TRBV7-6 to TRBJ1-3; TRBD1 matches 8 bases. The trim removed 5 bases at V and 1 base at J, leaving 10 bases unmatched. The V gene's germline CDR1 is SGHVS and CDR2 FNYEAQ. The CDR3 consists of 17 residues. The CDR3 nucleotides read TGTGCCAGCAGCGCCAGGTCCCGGGACAGGTCTGGAAACACCATATATTTT. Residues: CASSARSRDRSGNTIYF.

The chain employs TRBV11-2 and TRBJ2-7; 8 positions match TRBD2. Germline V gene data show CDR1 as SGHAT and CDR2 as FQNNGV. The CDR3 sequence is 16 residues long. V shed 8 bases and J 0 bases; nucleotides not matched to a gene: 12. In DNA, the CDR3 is TGTGCCAGCGGAGGTGCGGGGGGCCTTAGCTCCTACGAGCAGTACTTC. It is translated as CASGGAGGLSSYEQYF.

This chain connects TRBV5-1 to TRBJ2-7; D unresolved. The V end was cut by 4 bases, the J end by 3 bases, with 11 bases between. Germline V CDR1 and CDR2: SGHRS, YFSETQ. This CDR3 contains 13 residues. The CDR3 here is CASSIEQHYEQYF. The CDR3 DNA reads TGCGCCAGCAGCATCGAACAGCACTACGAGCAGTACTTC. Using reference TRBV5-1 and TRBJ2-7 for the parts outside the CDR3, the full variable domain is KAGVTQTPRYLIKTRGQQVTLSCSPISGHRSVSWYQQTPGQGLQFLFEYFSETQRNKGNFPGRFSGRQFSNSRSEMNVSTLELGDSALYLCASSIEQHYEQYFGPGTRLTVT.

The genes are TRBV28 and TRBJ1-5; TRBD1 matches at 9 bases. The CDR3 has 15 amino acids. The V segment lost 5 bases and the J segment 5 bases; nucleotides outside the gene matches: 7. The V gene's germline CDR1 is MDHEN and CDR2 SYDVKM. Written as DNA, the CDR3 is TGTGCCAGCAGTAGGCCGGGACAGGGAGATCAGCCCCAGCATTTT. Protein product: CASSRPGQGDQPQHF.

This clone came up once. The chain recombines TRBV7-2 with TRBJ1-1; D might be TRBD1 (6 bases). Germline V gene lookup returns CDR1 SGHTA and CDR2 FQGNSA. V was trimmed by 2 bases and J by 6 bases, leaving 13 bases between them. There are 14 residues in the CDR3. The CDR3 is CASSLRNRDAEAFF. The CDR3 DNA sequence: TGTGCCAGCAGCTTAAGGAACAGGGACGCTGAAGCTTTCTTT.

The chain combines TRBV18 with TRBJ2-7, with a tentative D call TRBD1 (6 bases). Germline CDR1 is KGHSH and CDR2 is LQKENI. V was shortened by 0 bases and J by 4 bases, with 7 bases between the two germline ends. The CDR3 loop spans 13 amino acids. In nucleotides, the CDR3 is TGTGCCAGCTCACCACCGGACAGTTACGAGCAGTACTTC. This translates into CASSPPDSYEQYF.

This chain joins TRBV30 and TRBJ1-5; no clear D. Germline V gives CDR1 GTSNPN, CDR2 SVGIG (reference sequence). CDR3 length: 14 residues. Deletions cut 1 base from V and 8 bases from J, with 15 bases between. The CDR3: CAWSAPRIKEPQHF. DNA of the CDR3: TGTGCCTGGAGTGCCCCGCGGATAAAGGAGCCCCAGCATTTT.

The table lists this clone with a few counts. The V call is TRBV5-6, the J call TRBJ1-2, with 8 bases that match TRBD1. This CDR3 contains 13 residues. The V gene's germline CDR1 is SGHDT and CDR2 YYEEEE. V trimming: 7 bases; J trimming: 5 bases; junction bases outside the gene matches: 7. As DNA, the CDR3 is TGTGCCAGCGGCAAGGACAGGGTTTATGGCTACACCTTC. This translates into CASGKDRVYGYTF.

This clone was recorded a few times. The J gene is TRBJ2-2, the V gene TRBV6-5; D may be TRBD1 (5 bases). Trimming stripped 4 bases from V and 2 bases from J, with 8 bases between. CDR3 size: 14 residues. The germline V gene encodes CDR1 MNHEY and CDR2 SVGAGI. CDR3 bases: TGTGCCAGCAGTTTAGGGGAAAACACCGGGGAGCTGTTTTTT. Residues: CASSLGENTGELFF.

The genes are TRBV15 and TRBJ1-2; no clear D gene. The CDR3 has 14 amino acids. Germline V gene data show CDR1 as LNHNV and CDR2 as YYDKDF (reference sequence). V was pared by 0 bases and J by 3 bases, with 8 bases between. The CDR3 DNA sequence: TGTGCCACCAGCAGAGAAGATTCGGACTATGGCTACACCTTC. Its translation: CATSREDSDYGYTF.

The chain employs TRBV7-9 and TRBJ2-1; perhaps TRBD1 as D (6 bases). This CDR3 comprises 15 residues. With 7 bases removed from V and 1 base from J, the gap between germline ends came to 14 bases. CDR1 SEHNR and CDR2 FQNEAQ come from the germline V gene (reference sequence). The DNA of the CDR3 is TGTGCCAGCACCCCGGCAGGGGTATCCTACAATGAGCAGTTCTTC. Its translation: CASTPAGVSYNEQFF.

The CDR3 nucleotides read TGTGCCAGCTCCCAGGTAGCGGGATCTAATGAGCAGTTCTTC. Protein product: CASSQVAGSNEQFF. The chain uses TRBV6-5 and TRBJ2-1; the match to TRBD2 covers 8 bases. The CDR3 is made up of 14 amino acids. The ends lost 8 bases at V and 7 bases at J; junction bases unmatched: 10. Germline CDR1 is MNHEY and CDR2 is SVGAGI.

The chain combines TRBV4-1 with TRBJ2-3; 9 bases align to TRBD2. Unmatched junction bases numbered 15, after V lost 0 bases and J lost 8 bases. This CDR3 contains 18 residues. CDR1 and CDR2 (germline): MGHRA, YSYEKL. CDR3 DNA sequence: TGCGCCAGCAGCCAAGATCCCGCTAGCGGGATTTACATGGGTACGCAGTATTTT. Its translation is CASSQDPASGIYMGTQYF.

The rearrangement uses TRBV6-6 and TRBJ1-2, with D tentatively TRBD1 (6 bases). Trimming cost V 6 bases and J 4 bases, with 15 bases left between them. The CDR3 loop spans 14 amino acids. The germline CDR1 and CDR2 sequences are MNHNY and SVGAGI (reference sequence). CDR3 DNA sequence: TGTGCCAGCAGCTTGGACAGCAACTTCTATGGCTACACCTTC. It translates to CASSLDSNFYGYTF.

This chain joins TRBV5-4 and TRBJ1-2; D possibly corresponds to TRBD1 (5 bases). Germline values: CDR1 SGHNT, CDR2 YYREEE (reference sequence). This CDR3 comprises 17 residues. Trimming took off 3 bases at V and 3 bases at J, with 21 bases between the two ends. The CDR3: CASSSLGGTEPHYGYTF. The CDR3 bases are TGTGCCAGCAGCTCCCTGGGCGGGACGGAGCCTCACTATGGCTACACCTTC.

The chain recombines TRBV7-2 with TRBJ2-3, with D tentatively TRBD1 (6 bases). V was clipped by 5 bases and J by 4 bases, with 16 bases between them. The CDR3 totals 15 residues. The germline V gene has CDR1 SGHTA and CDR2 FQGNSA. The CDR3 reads CASSLNRVGADTQYF. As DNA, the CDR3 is TGTGCCAGCAGCCTAAACAGGGTAGGAGCAGATACGCAGTATTTT. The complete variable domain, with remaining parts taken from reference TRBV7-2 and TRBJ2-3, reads GAGVSQSPSNKVTEKGKDVELRCDPISGHTALYWYRQSLGQGLEFLIYFQGNSAPDKSGLPSDRFSAERTGGSVSTLTIQRTQQEDSAVYLCASSLNRVGADTQYFGPGTRLTVL.

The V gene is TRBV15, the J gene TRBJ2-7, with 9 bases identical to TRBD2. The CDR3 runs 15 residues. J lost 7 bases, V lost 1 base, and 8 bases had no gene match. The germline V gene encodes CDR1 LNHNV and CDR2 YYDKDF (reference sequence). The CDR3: CATSRGVLAGREQYF. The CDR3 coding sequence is TGTGCCACCAGCAGAGGAGTTCTAGCGGGGAGGGAGCAGTACTTC.

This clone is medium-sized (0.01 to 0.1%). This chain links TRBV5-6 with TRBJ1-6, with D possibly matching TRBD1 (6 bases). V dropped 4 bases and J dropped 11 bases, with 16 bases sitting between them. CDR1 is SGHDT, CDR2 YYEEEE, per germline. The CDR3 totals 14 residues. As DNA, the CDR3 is TGTGCCAGCAGCCAGTGGGGGCTGAATCCACCCCTCCACTTT. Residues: CASSQWGLNPPLHF.

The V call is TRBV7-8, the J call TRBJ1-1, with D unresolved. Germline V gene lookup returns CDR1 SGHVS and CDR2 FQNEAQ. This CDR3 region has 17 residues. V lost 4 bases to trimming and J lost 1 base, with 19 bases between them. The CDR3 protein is CASSSFPRQDGNTEAFF. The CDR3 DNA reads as TGTGCCAGCAGCTCCTTCCCACGACAAGATGGGAACACTGAAGCTTTCTTT.

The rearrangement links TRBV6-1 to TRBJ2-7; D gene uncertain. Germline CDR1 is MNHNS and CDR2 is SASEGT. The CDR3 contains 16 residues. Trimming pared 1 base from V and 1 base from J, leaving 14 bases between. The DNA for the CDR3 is TGTGCCAGCAGTGAAGTTGAGAGGTCCGGTTCCTACGAGCAGTACTTC. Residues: CASSEVERSGSYEQYF.

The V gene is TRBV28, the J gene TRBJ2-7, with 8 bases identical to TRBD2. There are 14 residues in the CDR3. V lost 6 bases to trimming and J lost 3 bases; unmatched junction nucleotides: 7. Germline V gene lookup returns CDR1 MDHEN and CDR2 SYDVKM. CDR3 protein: CASSPTGGSYEQYF. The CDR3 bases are TGTGCCAGCAGCCCCACGGGGGGGAGCTACGAGCAGTACTTC. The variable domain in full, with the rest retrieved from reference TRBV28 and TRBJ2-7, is DVKVTQSSRYLVKRTGEKVFLECVQDMDHENMFWYRQDPGLGLRLIYFSYDVKMKEKGDIPEGYSVSREKKERFSLILESASTNQTSMYLCASSPTGGSYEQYFGPGTRLTVT.

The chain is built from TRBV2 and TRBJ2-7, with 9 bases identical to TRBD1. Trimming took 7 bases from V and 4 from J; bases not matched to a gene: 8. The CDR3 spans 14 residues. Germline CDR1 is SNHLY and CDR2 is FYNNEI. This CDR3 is CASISGTGSYEQYF. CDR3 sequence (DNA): TGTGCCAGCATTTCCGGGACAGGGAGTTACGAGCAGTACTTC.

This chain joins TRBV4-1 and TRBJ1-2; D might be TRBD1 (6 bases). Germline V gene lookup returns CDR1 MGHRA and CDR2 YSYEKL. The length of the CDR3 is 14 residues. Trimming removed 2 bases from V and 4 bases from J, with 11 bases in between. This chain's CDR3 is CASSQNRVGYGYTF. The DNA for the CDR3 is TGCGCCAGCAGCCAAAACAGGGTTGGCTATGGCTACACCTTC.

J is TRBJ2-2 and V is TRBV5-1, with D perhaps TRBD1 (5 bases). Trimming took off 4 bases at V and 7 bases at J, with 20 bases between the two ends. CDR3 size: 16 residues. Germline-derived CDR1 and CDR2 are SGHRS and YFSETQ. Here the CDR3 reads CASSPSGATRFGELFF. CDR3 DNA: TGCGCCAGCAGCCCGAGTGGGGCTACCCGGTTCGGGGAGCTGTTTTTT.

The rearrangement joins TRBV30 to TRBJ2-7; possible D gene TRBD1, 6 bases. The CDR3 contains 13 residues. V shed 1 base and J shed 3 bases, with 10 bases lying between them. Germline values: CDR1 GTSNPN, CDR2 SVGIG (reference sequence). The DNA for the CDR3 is TGTGCCTGGAGTGAGGACAGCTACTACGAGCAGTACTTC. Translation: CAWSEDSYYEQYF.

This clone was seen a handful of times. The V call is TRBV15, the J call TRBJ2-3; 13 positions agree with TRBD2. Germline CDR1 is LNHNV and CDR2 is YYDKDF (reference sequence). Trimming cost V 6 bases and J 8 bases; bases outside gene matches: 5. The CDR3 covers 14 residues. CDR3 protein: CATRTSGGSSTQYF. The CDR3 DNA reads TGTGCCACCAGGACTAGCGGGGGGTCTAGTACGCAGTATTTT.

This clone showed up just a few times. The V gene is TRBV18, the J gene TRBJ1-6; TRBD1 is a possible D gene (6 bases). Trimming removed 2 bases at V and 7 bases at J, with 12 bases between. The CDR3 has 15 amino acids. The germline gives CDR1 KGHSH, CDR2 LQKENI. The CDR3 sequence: CASSPEQGGNSPLHF. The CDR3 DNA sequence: TGTGCCAGCTCACCAGAACAGGGCGGGAATTCACCCCTCCACTTT.

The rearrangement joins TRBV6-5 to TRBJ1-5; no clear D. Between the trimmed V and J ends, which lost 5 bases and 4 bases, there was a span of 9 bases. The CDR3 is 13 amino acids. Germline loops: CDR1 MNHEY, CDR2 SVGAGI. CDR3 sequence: CASSAQKNQPQHF. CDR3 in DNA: TGTGCCAGCAGTGCCCAGAAGAATCAGCCCCAGCATTTT.

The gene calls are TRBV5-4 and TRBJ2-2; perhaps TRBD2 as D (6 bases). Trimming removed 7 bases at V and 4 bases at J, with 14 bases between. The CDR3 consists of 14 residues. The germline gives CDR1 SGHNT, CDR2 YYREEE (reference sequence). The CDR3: CASSGESGTGELFF. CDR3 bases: TGTGCCAGCTCGGGGGAATCGGGCACCGGGGAGCTGTTTTTT.